The 10 T cell receptor beta chains in this list originate from one sample, sequenced in a study of shared clonotypes between healthy human individuals. In the naive CD8 group, cells lacked CD45RO and were positively selected for CCR7, so terminally differentiated effector memory CD45RA+ cells were left out. Only in-frame clones appear in the TCRdb table, and some are missing; sequencing was by immunoSEQ multiplex PCR. Among approximately 1.9 million clones, approximately 92% were seen once, and the ten largest hold around 1.7%. The sequenced material came from naive CD8+ T cells from PBMCs. These receptors were obtained from a man between 18 and 35 years old in good health. Some clones in this sample may be carry-over from other donors' samples.

The V gene is TRBV27, the J gene TRBJ2-1, with D perhaps matching TRBD1 (6 bases). CDR3 length: 17 residues. The V gene lost 3 bases and the J gene lost 2 bases, with 17 bases spanning the gap. Germline values: CDR1 MNHEY, CDR2 SMNVEV (reference sequence). The chain's CDR3 is CASSFTAPRGTYNEQFF. The CDR3 DNA reads as TGTGCCAGCAGTTTCACGGCCCCCAGGGGAACCTACAATGAGCAGTTCTTC.

This chain connects TRBV13 to TRBJ1-1, with D perhaps matching TRBD1 (6 bases). Germline V gene sequence: CDR1 PRHDT, CDR2 FYEKMQ (reference sequence). Trimming took 1 base from V and 1 from J, leaving 7 bases between them. The CDR3 loop spans 14 amino acids. CDR3 DNA: TGTGCCAGCAGCTTAGAGACAGGGAACACTGAAGCTTTCTTT. Residues: CASSLETGNTEAFF.

The rearrangement uses TRBV10-3 and TRBJ1-1, with no clear D. The V end lost 0 bases, the J end lost 2 bases, and 7 bases lay between the germline ends. Germline lookup yields CDR1 ENHRY and CDR2 SYGVKD. The CDR3 spans 14 residues. The DNA for the CDR3 is TGTGCCATCAGTGAGTCGTTGGGAAACACTGAAGCTTTCTTT. Residues: CAISESLGNTEAFF.

This rearrangement joins TRBV6-1 to TRBJ2-7; D is uncertain. CDR3 length: 15 residues. CDR1 and CDR2 (germline): MNHNS, SASEGT. Trimming removed 2 bases at V and 6 bases at J, with 17 bases between. In nucleotides, the CDR3 is TGTGCCAGCAGTGAAATGGTCTGGCAGGTGGCCGAGCAGTACTTC. It specifies CASSEMVWQVAEQYF.

This CDR3 is CASSHTGQVYEQYF. CDR3 in DNA: TGTGCCAGCAGCCATACGGGACAGGTTTACGAGCAGTACTTC. V and J are TRBV14 and TRBJ2-7; TRBD1 aligns across 8 bases. V lost 3 bases to trimming and J lost 4 bases; unmatched junction nucleotides: 5. Germline V gene sequence: CDR1 SGHDN, CDR2 FVKESK. This CDR3 region has 14 residues.

This chain uses TRBV6-5 with TRBJ2-3, with D possibly being TRBD1 or TRBD2 (5 bases each). The CDR3 sequence is 16 residues long. Trimming removed 2 bases at V and 3 bases at J, with 15 bases between. Germline-derived CDR1 and CDR2 are MNHEY and SVGAGI. The CDR3 DNA reads TGTGCCAGCAGTTACGAAAGGTTTGGGGGAACAGATACGCAGTATTTT. This translates into CASSYERFGGTDTQYF.

The chain couples TRBV6-6 to TRBJ1-2; D unresolved. The ends were cut back, 6 bases at V and 4 bases at J, with 12 bases in the middle. This CDR3 comprises 13 residues. Germline V gene sequence: CDR1 MNHNY, CDR2 SVGAGI (reference sequence). In nucleotides, the CDR3 is TGTGCCAGCAGCCCGTGGCAGACCTATGGCTACACCTTC. It codes for CASSPWQTYGYTF.

The chain has TRBV7-9 and TRBJ2-2, with D perhaps matching TRBD1 (7 bases). Trimming stripped 5 bases from V and 6 bases from J, with 16 bases between. This CDR3 is 15 amino acids long. Germline V gene lookup returns CDR1 SEHNR and CDR2 FQNEAQ (reference sequence). The CDR3 DNA reads as TGTGCCAGCAGCACGAGCTGGAGGGGGCCCGGGGAGCTGTTTTTT. It codes for CASSTSWRGPGELFF.

The chain carries TRBV25-1 and TRBJ2-3; D possibly corresponds to TRBD2 (5 bases). V lost 10 bases to trimming and J lost 6 bases, with 17 bases between them. The length of the CDR3 is 13 residues. Germline V gene lookup returns CDR1 MGHDK and CDR2 SYGVNS. The CDR3 is CATRSTGEDTQYF. For the CDR3, the DNA is TGTGCCACCAGGTCCACCGGGGAGGATACGCAGTATTTT. Drawing the rest from reference TRBV25-1 and TRBJ2-3, the complete variable domain is EADIYQTPRYLVIGTGKKITLECSQTMGHDKMYWYQQDPGMELHLIHYSYGVNSTEKGDLSSESTVSRIRTEHFPLTLESARPSHTSQYLCATRSTGEDTQYFGPGTRLTVL.

The CDR3 protein is CASSATDRETEAFF. The CDR3 bases are TGTGCCAGCAGCGCGACGGACAGGGAAACTGAAGCTTTCTTT. V is TRBV9 and J is TRBJ1-1, with TRBD1 identical over 8 bases. The trim removed 3 bases at V and 5 bases at J, leaving 6 bases unmatched. Germline loops: CDR1 SGDLS, CDR2 YYNGEE. The CDR3 has 14 amino acids. Full variable domain (missing parts from reference TRBV9 and TRBJ1-1): DSGVTQTPKHLITATGQRVTLRCSPRSGDLSVYWYQQSLDQGLQFLIQYYNGEERAKGNILERFSAQQFPDLHSELNLSSLELGDSALYFCASSATDRETEAFFGQGTRLTVV.